This TCR beta chain originates from a study of T-cell memory formation after mild COVID-19. Study-wide results and limits: For second-wave clones that peaked at day 37, SARS-CoV-2 specificity went unverified.

Amplification by 5'RACE using constant-segment primers produced TCR alpha and TCR beta cDNA libraries that carried sample barcodes and UMIs. TCRdb fed the 5' RACE reads into MiXCR, producing one record per CDR3 protein. The sample contains 110,000 to 150,000 distinct CDR3 sequences, more than 13% of which appear only once. The ends were cut back, 4 bases at V and 2 bases at J, with 18 bases in the middle. CDR3 size: 17 residues. From germline, CDR1 is SGHRS and CDR2 YFSETQ. In this sample, this clonotype turned up a few times. Its target is unknown. This chain connects TRBV5-1 to TRBJ2-2, with D possibly TRBD2 on 6 matching bases. The specimen was PBMCs or a T cell subset sorted from them (not recorded which). The source of this sequence is an adult woman who had mild COVID-19 (a few samples of this study predate the infection). Cell type and time point are not known. The CDR3 nucleotides read TGCGCCAGCAGCCCCGGGCCTGCGGGACCAAACACCGGGGAGCTGTTTTTT. Protein product: CASSPGPAGPNTGELFF. Combining the CDR3 with reference TRBV5-1 and TRBJ2-2 gives the whole variable domain KAGVTQTPRYLIKTRGQQVTLSCSPISGHRSVSWYQQTPGQGLQFLFEYFSETQRNKGNFPGRFSGRQFSNSRSEMNVSTLELGDSALYLCASSPGPAGPNTGELFFGEGSRLTVL.